This T cell receptor (beta chain) derives from a study of early T cells in non-severe SARS-CoV-2 infection. About the research overall: Bulk RNA taken from unsorted whole blood was sequenced, leaving chains unpaired.

cDNA molecules, individually, were tagged with unique molecular identifiers. In TCRdb, the 5' RACE reads were re-called with MiXCR into one record per CDR3 protein. The sample consists of about 25,000 distinct CDR3 sequences, more than 4.5% of them appearing once. Per the germline V gene, CDR1 is KGHDR and CDR2 is SFDVKD. Trimming cost V 4 bases and J 7 bases; bases outside gene matches: 7. The CDR3 has 16 residues. This clonotype showed up just a few times. The antigen remains unidentified. Findings and limits, study-wide: VDJdb-based matching was biased toward anti-spike CD8 responses and missed private and CD4 specificities.

The chain combines TRBV24-1 with TRBJ2-1, with 12 bases lining up with TRBD2. This TCR was recovered from an adult who was a healthcare worker with PCR-confirmed SARS-CoV-2 infection or an uninfected control (not recorded which). The sequencing input was whole blood. The CDR3 region is CATSDPSGGANNEQFF. DNA of the CDR3: TGTGCCACCAGTGACCCTAGCGGGGGGGCGAATAATGAGCAGTTCTTC.